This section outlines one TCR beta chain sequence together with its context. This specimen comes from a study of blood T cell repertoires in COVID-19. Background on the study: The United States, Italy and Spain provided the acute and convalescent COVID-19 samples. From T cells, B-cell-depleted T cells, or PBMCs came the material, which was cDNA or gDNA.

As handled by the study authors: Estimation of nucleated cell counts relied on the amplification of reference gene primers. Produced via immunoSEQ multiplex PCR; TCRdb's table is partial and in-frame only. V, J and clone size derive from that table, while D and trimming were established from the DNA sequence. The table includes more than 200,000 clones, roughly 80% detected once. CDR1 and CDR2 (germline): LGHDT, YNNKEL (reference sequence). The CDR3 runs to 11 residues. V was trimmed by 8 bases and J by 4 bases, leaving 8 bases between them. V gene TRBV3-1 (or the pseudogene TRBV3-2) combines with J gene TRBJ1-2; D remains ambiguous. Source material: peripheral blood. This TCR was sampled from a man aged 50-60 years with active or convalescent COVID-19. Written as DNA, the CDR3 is TGTGCCAGCTCAGACTTCTATGGCTACACCTTC. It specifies CASSDFYGYTF.